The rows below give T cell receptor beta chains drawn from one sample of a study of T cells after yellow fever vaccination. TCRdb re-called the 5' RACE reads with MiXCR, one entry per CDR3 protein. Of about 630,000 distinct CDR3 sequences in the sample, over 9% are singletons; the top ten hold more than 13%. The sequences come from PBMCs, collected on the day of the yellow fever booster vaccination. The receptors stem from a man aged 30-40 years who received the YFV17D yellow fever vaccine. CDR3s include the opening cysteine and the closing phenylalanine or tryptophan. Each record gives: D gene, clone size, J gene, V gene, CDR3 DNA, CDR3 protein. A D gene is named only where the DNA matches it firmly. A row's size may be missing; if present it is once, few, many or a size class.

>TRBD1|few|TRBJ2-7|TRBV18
TGTGCCAGCTCACCACCCGGACAGGTATCCTACGAGCAGTACTTC
CASSPPGQVSYEQYF
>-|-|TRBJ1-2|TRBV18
TGTGCCAGCTCACCAAGAGTTCAACAGCTCTATGGCTACACCTTC
CASSPRVQQLYGYTF
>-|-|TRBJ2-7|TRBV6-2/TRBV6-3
TGTGCCAGTAAAATGGGCTCCTACGAGCAGTACTTC
CASKMGSYEQYF
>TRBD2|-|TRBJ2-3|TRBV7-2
TGTGCCAGCAGCTCCGGAGCGGGATACACAGATACGCAGTATTTT
CASSSGAGYTDTQYF
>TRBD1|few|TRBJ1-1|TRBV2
TGTGCCAGTGCGGGACAGGGGGGCGACGTCACTGAAGCTTTCTTT
CASAGQGGDVTEAFF
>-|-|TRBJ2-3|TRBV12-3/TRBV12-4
TGTGCCAGCAGACCCGGGACTTCAGATACGCAGTATTTT
CASRPGTSDTQYF
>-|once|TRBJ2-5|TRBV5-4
TGTACCAGCAGCCTCGGGCCCGCCCCCGCCCAAGAGACCCAGTACTTC
CTSSLGPAPAQETQYF
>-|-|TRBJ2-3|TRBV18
TGTGCCAGCTCACCACAGCCAGATACGCAGTATTTT
CASSPQPDTQYF
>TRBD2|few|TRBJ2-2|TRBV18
TGTGCCAGCTCACCACCTGGGGGACTATACACCGGGGAGCTGTTTTTT
CASSPPGGLYTGELFF
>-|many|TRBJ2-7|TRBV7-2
TGTGCCAGCAGCCCCACTTCCTACGAGCAGTACTTC
CASSPTSYEQYF
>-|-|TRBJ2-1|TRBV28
TGTGCCAGCAGTTTAAGCATCAGGGACACCCGCTTCAATGAGCAGTTCTTC
CASSLSIRDTRFNEQFF
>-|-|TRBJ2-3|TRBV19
TGTGCCAGTAGTGTGGGGACGCAGGATAGCACAGATACGCAGTATTTT
CASSVGTQDSTDTQYF
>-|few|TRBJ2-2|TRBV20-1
TGCAGTGCTGGGGTTGGGGTCACCGGGGAGCTGTTTTTT
CSAGVGVTGELFF
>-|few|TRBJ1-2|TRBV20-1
TGCAGTGCACCCGCCCGGGACTCATCGACCCGCGGCAGCTACACCTTC
CSAPARDSSTRGSYTF
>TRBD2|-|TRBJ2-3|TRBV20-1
TGCAGTGCCCCTAGCGGGAGAGCAGATACGCAGTATTTT
CSAPSGRADTQYF
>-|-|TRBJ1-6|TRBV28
TGTGCCAGCAGTTTAGATGGGTATAATTCACCCCTCCACTTT
CASSLDGYNSPLHF
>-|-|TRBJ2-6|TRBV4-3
TGCGCCAGCAGCCTAGTCCGCCTTCTACAGGGATCAGGTGGGGCCAACGTCCTGACTTTC
CASSLVRLLQGSGGANVLTF
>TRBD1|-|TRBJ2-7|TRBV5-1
TGCGCCAGCAGCCGGACAGGGTCGGCTATCGAGCAGTACTTC
CASSRTGSAIEQYF
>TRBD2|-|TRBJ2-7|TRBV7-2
TGTGCCAGCAGCTGGACTAGCGGACCCTACGAGCAGTACTTC
CASSWTSGPYEQYF
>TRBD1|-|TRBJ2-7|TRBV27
TGTGCCAGCGGGACAGGGTTCGCCGAGGGACCCTACGAGCAGTACTTC
CASGTGFAEGPYEQYF
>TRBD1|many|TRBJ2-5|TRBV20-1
TGCAGTGCTGCCGGGACAGGGCAAGAGACCCAGTACTTC
CSAAGTGQETQYF
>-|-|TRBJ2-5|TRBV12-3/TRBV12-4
TGTGCCAGCAGTTTAATGGCGACCAGGGAGACCCAGTACTTC
CASSLMATRETQYF
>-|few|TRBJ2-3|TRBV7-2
TGTGCCAGCAGCTTCCCCGAACAGGATACGCAGTATTTT
CASSFPEQDTQYF
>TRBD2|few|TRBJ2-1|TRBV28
TGTGCCAGCAGCCCTATAGCGGGAGGGCTAACTAATGAGCAGTTCTTC
CASSPIAGGLTNEQFF
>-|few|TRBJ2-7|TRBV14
TGTGCCAGCAGCCGGAGTACAGGGATTGTCTACGAGCAGTACTTC
CASSRSTGIVYEQYF
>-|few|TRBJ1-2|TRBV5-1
TGCGCCAGCAGCGTTGCCCTTGACAGAGAGTATGGCTACACCTTC
CASSVALDREYGYTF
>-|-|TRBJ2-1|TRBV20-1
TGCAGTGCTAGAGAGGAAAATGAGCAGTTCTTC
CSAREENEQFF
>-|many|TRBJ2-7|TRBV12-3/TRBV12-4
TGTGCCAGCAGCCCCGGACTGTCCCTCCGTTACGAGCAGTACTTC
CASSPGLSLRYEQYF
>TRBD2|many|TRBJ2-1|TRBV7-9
TGTGCCAGCAGCTTCGGCGGGAGAATTGGTGAGCAGTTCTTC
CASSFGGRIGEQFF
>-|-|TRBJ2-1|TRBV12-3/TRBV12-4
TGTGCCAGCAGACTAGGGGGGGGGGATGAGCAGTTCTTC
CASRLGGGDEQFF
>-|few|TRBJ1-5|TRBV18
TGTGCCAGCTCACACCTCTCCCTAGGGGGAGGGGATCAGCCCCAGCATTTT
CASSHLSLGGGDQPQHF
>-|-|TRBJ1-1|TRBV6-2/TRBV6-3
TGTGCCAGCAGTACAGGCCCGGCAGGGTTTAGCACTGAAGCTTTCTTT
CASSTGPAGFSTEAFF
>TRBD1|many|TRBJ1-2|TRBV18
TGTGCCAGCTCACCATCAGACAGGGTAGCTGGCTACACCTTC
CASSPSDRVAGYTF
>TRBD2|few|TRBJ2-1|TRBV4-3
TGCGCCAGCAGCCAACAACTAGCGGGATTGCCTGAGCAGTTCTTC
CASSQQLAGLPEQFF
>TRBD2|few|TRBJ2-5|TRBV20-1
TGCAGTGCTAGAGAAGATAGCGGGAGAGGAGAGACCCAGTACTTC
CSAREDSGRGETQYF
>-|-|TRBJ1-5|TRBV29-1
TGCAGCATCCTCGACGGGGGGAATCAGCCCCAGCATTTT
CSILDGGNQPQHF
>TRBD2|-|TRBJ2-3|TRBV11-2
TGTGCCAGCAGCCCTCGAGCGGGAGTGAGAGATACGCAGTATTTT
CASSPRAGVRDTQYF
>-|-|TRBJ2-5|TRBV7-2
TGTGCCAGCAGCCCGACTAAGGGCTTTACCCAAGAGACCCAGTACTTC
CASSPTKGFTQETQYF
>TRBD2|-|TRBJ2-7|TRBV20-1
TGCAGTGCTAGATCCTTCCTAGCGGGAGGAATCCAGCAGTACTTC
CSARSFLAGGIQQYF
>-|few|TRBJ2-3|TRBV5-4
TGTGCCAGCATGTTAAGCGTTAGCACCACAGATACGCAGTATTTT
CASMLSVSTTDTQYF
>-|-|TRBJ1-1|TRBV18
TGTGCCAGCTCACCGTTACCGGGACAGAACACTGAAGCTTTCTTT
CASSPLPGQNTEAFF
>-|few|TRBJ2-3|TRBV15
TGTGCCACCAGCCCCAGAGGGGGGGGATCAGATACGCAGTATTTT
CATSPRGGGSDTQYF
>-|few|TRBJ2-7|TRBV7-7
TGTGCCAGCAGCTTAGGCAGGGGAAAATCCTACGAGCAGTACTTC
CASSLGRGKSYEQYF
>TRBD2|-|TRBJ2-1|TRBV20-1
TGCAGTGCTAGAGATCTCCTCGCGGGAGCCTACAATGAGCAGTTCTTC
CSARDLLAGAYNEQFF
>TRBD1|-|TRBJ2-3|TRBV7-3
TGTGCCAGCAGCGAAGGGACAGGCACAGATACGCAGTATTTT
CASSEGTGTDTQYF
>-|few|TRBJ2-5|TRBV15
TGTGCCACCGAAGCCGGACTCGGGACGGGGGCCCAGTACTTC
CATEAGLGTGAQYF
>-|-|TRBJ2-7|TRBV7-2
TGTGCCAGCAGCTTAAATTCTTTCGGCGACGAGCAGTACTTC
CASSLNSFGDEQYF
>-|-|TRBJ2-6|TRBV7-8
TGTGCCAGCAGCTTATACGGGGACTCTGGGGCCAACGTCCTGACTTTC
CASSLYGDSGANVLTF
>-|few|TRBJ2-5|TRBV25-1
TGTGCCAGCAGTGCGTATGAGTCAGCAAACCAAGAGACCCAGTACTTC
CASSAYESANQETQYF
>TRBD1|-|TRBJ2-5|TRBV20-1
TGCAGTGCTAGACTCTCCGGGACAGGGCAAGAGACCCAGTACTTC
CSARLSGTGQETQYF
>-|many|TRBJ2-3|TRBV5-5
TGTGCCAGCAGCCTGGTAGGGGCAACAGATACGCAGTATTTT
CASSLVGATDTQYF
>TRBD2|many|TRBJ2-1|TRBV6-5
TGTGCCAGCAGAACCGTGGGGACTAGTTTCAATGAGCAGTTCTTC
CASRTVGTSFNEQFF
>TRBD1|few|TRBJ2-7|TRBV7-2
TGTGCCAGCAGCTTGGGCGGGACAGGTCCCTACGAGCAGTACTTC
CASSLGGTGPYEQYF
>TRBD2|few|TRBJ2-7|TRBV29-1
TGCAGCGTTGAGGGGCAGTCAGGGGGGACTAGCGGGAGTTTCTACGAGCAGTACTTC
CSVEGQSGGTSGSFYEQYF